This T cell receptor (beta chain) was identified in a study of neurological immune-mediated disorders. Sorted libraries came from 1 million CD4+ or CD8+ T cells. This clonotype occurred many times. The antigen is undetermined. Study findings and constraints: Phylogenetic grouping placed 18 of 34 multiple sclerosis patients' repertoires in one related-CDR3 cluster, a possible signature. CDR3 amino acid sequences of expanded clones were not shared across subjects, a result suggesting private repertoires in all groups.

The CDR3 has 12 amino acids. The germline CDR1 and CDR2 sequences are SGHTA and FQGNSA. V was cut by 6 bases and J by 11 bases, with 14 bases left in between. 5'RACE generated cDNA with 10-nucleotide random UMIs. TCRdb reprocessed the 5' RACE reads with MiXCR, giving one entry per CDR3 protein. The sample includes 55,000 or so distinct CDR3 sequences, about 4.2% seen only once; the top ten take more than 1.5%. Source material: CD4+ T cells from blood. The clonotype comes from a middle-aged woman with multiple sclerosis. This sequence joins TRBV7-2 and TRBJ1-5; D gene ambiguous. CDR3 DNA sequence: TGTGCCAGCAGTTACGACCGGGAGGCCCAGCATTTT. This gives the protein CASSYDREAQHF.